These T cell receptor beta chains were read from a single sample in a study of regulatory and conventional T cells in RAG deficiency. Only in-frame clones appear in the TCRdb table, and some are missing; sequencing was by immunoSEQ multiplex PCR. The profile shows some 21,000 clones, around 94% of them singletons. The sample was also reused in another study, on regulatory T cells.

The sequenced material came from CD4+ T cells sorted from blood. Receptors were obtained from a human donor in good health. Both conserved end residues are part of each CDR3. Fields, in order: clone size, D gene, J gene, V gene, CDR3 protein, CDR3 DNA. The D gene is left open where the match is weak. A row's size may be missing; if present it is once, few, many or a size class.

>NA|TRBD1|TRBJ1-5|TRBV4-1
CASSQSMGRTGGQPQHF
TGCGCCAGCAGCCAATCCATGGGTCGGACAGGGGGTCAGCCCCAGCATTTT
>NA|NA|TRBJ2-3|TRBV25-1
CASSEPPRDTQYF
TGTGCCAGCAGTGAACCCCCGCGAGATACGCAGTATTTT
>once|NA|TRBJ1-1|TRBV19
CASRVGMNTEAFF
TGTGCCAGTAGGGTAGGTATGAACACTGAAGCTTTCTTT
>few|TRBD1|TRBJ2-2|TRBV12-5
CASGSGQGNTGELFF
TGTGCTAGTGGTTCGGGACAGGGGAACACCGGGGAGCTGTTTTTT
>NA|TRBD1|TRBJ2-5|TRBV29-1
CSVATLRGRGAETQYF
TGCAGCGTTGCAACTTTGAGGGGGCGAGGGGCAGAGACCCAGTACTTC
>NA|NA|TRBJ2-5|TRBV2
CASSERVKETQYF
TGTGCCAGCAGTGAGAGGGTGAAAGAGACCCAGTACTTC
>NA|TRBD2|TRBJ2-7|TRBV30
CAWSVSLAGRDEQYF
TGTGCCTGGAGTGTAAGCCTAGCGGGACGGGACGAGCAGTACTTC
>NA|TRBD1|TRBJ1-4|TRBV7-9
CASSRTGTPNEKLFF
TGTGCCAGCAGCCGGACAGGGACACCTAATGAAAAACTGTTTTTT
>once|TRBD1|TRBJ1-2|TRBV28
CASSSGGFAFNYGYTF
TGTGCCAGCAGTTCAGGGGGCTTCGCCTTTAACTATGGCTACACCTTC
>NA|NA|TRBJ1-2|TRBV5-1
CASSLGGHYGYTF
TGCGCCAGCAGCTTGGGGGGTCACTATGGCTACACCTTC
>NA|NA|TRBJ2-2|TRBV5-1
CASSRDSIGGVTGELFF
TGCGCCAGCAGCCGGGACAGCATAGGGGGGGTCACCGGGGAGCTGTTTTTT
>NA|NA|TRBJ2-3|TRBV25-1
CASSDRGTSFSTDTQYF
TGTGCCAGCAGTGACAGGGGAACCTCATTTAGCACAGATACGCAGTATTTT
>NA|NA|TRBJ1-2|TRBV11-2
CASSSTGPYGYTF
TGTGCCAGCAGCTCGACAGGCCCCTATGGCTACACCTTC
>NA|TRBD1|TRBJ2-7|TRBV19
CASTDRGGYEQYF
TGTGCCAGTACGGACAGGGGGGGCTACGAGCAGTACTTC
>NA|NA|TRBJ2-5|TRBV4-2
CASSQNGGRGQETQYF
TGTGCCAGCAGCCAAAATGGGGGACGGGGACAAGAGACCCAGTACTTC
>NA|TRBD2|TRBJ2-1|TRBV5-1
CASSPGLAGGREQFF
TGCGCCAGCAGCCCCGGACTAGCGGGGGGGCGTGAGCAGTTCTTC
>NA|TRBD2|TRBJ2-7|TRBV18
CASSPLGRGGEQYF
TGTGCCAGCTCACCACTTGGGCGGGGGGGTGAGCAGTACTTC
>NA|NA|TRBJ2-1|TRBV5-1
CASSPRLDPRNEQFF
TGCGCCAGCAGCCCTCGACTAGATCCCCGGAATGAGCAGTTCTTC
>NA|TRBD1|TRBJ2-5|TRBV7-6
CASSLVTGGGQETQYF
TGTGCCAGCAGCTTAGTGACAGGGGGGGGCCAAGAGACCCAGTACTTC
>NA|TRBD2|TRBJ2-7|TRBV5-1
CASSLRAGGAYEQYF
TGCGCCAGCAGCTTAAGAGCGGGAGGGGCCTACGAGCAGTACTTC
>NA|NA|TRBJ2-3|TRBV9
CASSEVAVSTDTQYF
TGTGCCAGCAGCGAAGTGGCGGTGAGCACAGATACGCAGTATTTT
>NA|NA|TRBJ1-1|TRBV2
CASSEKGDTEAFF
TGTGCCAGCAGTGAAAAGGGAGACACTGAAGCTTTCTTT
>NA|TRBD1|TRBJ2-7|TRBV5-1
CASSVGQVDEQYF
TGCGCCAGCAGCGTAGGACAGGTTGACGAGCAGTACTTC
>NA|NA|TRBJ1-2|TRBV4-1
CASSQEGRFYGYTF
TGCGCCAGCAGCCAAGAGGGAAGATTCTATGGCTACACCTTC
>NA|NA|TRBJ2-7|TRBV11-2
CASSPWAYEQYF
TGTGCCAGCAGCCCGTGGGCCTACGAGCAGTACTTC
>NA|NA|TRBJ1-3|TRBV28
CASSLKRSGNTIYF
TGTGCCAGCAGTTTGAAGAGGTCTGGAAACACCATATATTTT
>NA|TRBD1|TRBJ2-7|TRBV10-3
CAISITGDRDNEQYF
TGTGCCATCAGTATAACCGGGGACAGGGATAACGAGCAGTACTTC
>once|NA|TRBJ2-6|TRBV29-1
CSDLHGEVASGANVLTF
TGCAGCGACCTCCACGGGGAGGTAGCTTCTGGGGCCAACGTCCTGACTTTC
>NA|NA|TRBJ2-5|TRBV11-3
CASSPTGIPQETQYF
TGTGCCAGCAGCCCGACTGGGATTCCTCAAGAGACCCAGTACTTC
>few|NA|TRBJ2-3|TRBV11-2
CASSLIPRGYGADTQYF
TGTGCCAGCAGCTTAATACCTCGGGGATATGGGGCAGATACGCAGTATTTT
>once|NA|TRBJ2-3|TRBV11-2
CASSLRGAISTDTQYF
TGTGCCAGCAGCTTAAGGGGAGCGATTAGCACAGATACGCAGTATTTT
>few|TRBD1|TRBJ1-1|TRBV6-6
CASTRGGVNTEAFF
TGTGCCAGCACCAGGGGGGGGGTAAACACTGAAGCTTTCTTT
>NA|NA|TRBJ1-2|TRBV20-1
CSVRTPGYTF
TGCAGTGTCCGGACACCAGGCTACACCTTC
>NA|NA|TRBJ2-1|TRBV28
CASSFYWQKVLRTARDEQFF
TGTGCCAGCAGTTTTTATTGGCAGAAGGTGTTGCGGACCGCCAGGGATGAGCAGTTCTTC
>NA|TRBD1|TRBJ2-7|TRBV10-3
CAIRAGQGSPYEQYF
TGTGCCATCAGGGCCGGACAGGGATCCCCTTACGAGCAGTACTTC
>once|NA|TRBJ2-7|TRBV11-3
CASSRRRGQSSEQYF
TGTGCCAGCAGCCGAAGGAGGGGGCAGTCCTCCGAGCAGTACTTC
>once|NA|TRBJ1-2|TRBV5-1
CASHTGANYGYTF
TGCGCCAGCCATACCGGCGCTAACTATGGCTACACCTTC
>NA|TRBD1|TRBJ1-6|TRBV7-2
CASSFGTGGNSPLHF
TGTGCCAGCAGCTTCGGGACAGGGGGCAATTCACCCCTCCACTTT
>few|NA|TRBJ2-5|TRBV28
CASGRGRVETQYF
TGTGCCAGCGGCCGGGGCAGGGTAGAGACCCAGTACTTC
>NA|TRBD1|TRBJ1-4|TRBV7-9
CASSSPAGTGGFEKLFF
TGTGCCAGCAGCTCTCCGGCCGGGACAGGGGGCTTCGAAAAACTGTTTTTT
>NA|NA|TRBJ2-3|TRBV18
CASSPPGALTDTQYF
TGTGCCAGCTCACCACCAGGGGCCCTCACAGATACGCAGTATTTT
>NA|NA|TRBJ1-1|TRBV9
CASSSRTVPGTEAFF
TGTGCCAGCAGCTCCCGGACGGTTCCAGGCACTGAAGCTTTCTTT
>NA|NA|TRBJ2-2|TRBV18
CASSAFGSLFF
TGTGCCAGCTCTGCGTTTGGGTCGCTGTTTTTT
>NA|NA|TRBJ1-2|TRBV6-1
CASSPRGNYGYTF
TGTGCCAGCAGCCCACGGGGGAACTATGGCTACACCTTC
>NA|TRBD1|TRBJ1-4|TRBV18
CASSPSTGANRLFF
TGTGCCAGCTCACCCTCGACAGGGGCAAACCGGCTGTTTTTT
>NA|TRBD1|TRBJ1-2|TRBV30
CAWSIGTGGLDGYTF
TGTGCCTGGAGTATAGGGACAGGGGGGTTGGATGGCTACACCTTC
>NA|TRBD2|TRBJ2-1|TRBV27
CASSLAGAYNEQFF
TGTGCCAGCAGTTTAGCGGGAGCTTACAATGAGCAGTTCTTC
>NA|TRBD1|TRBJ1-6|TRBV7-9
CASSDGQGIHSPLHF
TGTGCCAGCAGCGACGGACAGGGGATCCACTCACCCCTCCACTTT
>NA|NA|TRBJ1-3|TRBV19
CASSIGWGLGGNTIYF
TGTGCCAGTAGTATAGGTTGGGGGCTGGGTGGAAACACCATATATTTT
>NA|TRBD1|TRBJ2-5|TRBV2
CASSKAGTGVGETQYF
TGTGCCAGCAGTAAAGCCGGGACAGGGGTTGGGGAGACCCAGTACTTC